These 9 T cell receptor beta chains were sequenced from one sample in a study of cytomegalovirus exposure and HLA in healthy donors. The PCR ran on 60 Vbeta and 13 Jbeta primers. Profiled with immunoSEQ multiplex PCR; TCRdb holds only in-frame clones, not every one. The data show over 200,000 clones, about 83% seen once. Material: PBMCs. The origin of the receptors is a human donor in good health.

The rearrangement links TRBV20-1 to TRBJ2-1, with D perhaps matching TRBD2 (6 bases). CDR1 and CDR2 from the germline V gene are DFQATT and SNEGSKA (reference sequence). V lost 7 bases, J lost 4 bases, and 8 bases lay in between. The CDR3 totals 11 residues. As DNA, the CDR3 is TGCAGTGGGGGGGAGTACAATGAGCAGTTCTTC. Protein product: CSGGEYNEQFF.

The chain recombines TRBV5-1 with TRBJ2-7, with D tentatively TRBD1 (5 bases). CDR3 length: 12 amino acids. V lost 4 bases to trimming and J lost 3 bases, with 8 bases between them. The germline V gene encodes CDR1 SGHRS and CDR2 YFSETQ. DNA for the CDR3: TGCGCCAGCAGCATCGACAGCTACGAGCAGTACTTC. This translates into CASSIDSYEQYF. The entire variable domain, with the rest obtained from reference TRBV5-1 and TRBJ2-7, is as follows: KAGVTQTPRYLIKTRGQQVTLSCSPISGHRSVSWYQQTPGQGLQFLFEYFSETQRNKGNFPGRFSGRQFSNSRSEMNVSTLELGDSALYLCASSIDSYEQYFGPGTRLTVT.

This chain joins TRBV19 and TRBJ1-5, with 8 bases fitting TRBD1. Germline CDR1 LNHDA, CDR2 SQIVND (reference sequence). V lost 5 bases to trimming and J lost 6 bases; unmatched junction nucleotides: 6. There are 14 residues in the CDR3. CDR3 coding DNA: TGTGCCAGTAGTTCTCGGACAGGGCGTCAGCCCCAGCATTTT. Translated, it gives CASSSRTGRQPQHF.

The rearrangement joins TRBV23-1 to TRBJ1-5; possible D gene TRBD1, 5 bases. TRBV23-1 is an open reading frame whose function is uncertain. Trimming took off 4 bases at V and 9 bases at J, with 16 bases between the two ends. The CDR3 totals 14 residues. The DNA for the CDR3 is TGCGCCAGCAGTCCTACAGGATTCCCTAGGCCCCAGCATTTT. Amino acids: CASSPTGFPRPQHF.

CDR3 nucleotides: TGTGCCAGCAGTCAGACTAGCGGGAAGCCTCGGGAGCAGTACTTC. Encoded protein: CASSQTSGKPREQYF. The chain joins TRBV6-5 to TRBJ2-7; the match to TRBD2 covers 11 bases. In germline, CDR1 is MNHEY, CDR2 SVGAGI. V was pared by 5 bases and J by 7 bases, with 10 bases of the junction left unmatched. The CDR3 contains 15 residues.

The genes are TRBV29-1 and TRBJ1-2; maybe TRBD1 (5 bases). Germline assignment: CDR1 SQVTM and CDR2 ANQGSEA. The CDR3 extends over 15 amino acids. The germline V and J ends were trimmed by 6 bases and 4 bases, with 21 bases remaining between them. Here the CDR3 DNA reads TGCAGCGTCCAAAGGGGCGGGGTGGAAGGCTATGGCTACACCTTC. Amino acid sequence: CSVQRGGVEGYGYTF.

The CDR3 sequence is CASSRQGSSYEQYF. The DNA for the CDR3 is TGTGCCAGCAGTCGACAGGGTAGCTCCTACGAGCAGTACTTC. The chain is built from TRBV7-2 and TRBJ2-7; 7 positions match TRBD1. Trimming took 6 bases from V and 0 from J; bases not matched to a gene: 5. CDR3 length equals 14 residues. Germline V gene data show CDR1 as SGHTA and CDR2 as FQGNSA.

The V call is TRBV27, the J call TRBJ1-4; possibly TRBD1 for D (5 bases). This CDR3 contains 13 residues. CDR1 MNHEY and CDR2 SMNVEV come from the germline V gene (reference sequence). The V gene lost 6 bases and the J gene lost 4 bases, with 9 bases spanning the gap. CDR3 bases: TGTGCCAGCAGGGGGCTCGATAATGAAAAACTGTTTTTT. Its translation: CASRGLDNEKLFF.

The chain recombines TRBV28 with TRBJ2-1; 8 bases line up with TRBD2. Germline CDR1 is MDHEN and CDR2 is SYDVKM. The CDR3 runs to 16 residues. Losses at the gene ends were 5 bases for V and 4 bases for J; bases not matched to a gene: 10. CDR3: CASSIQAGDIYNEQFF. CDR3 DNA sequence: TGTGCCAGCAGTATACAAGCGGGAGACATATACAATGAGCAGTTCTTC.